This T cell receptor (beta chain) was sequenced during a study of cytomegalovirus exposure and HLA in healthy donors. General study results and limits: Rarity characterized most TCR sequences, yet some public TCRs appeared in many donors.

Germline V gene lookup returns CDR1 SGHNT and CDR2 YYREEE (reference sequence). This CDR3 is 14 amino acids long. V lost 3 bases, J lost 7 bases, and 9 bases stayed unmatched. A multiplex PCR was run with 60 Vbeta primers and 13 Jbeta primers. Per the study methods: It was a later analysis that counted 75 million to 90 million unique TCR beta chains, of which some 9.9 million were shared. Libraries were prepared by immunoSEQ multiplex PCR; TCRdb keeps only in-frame clonotypes and omits some of them. D and trimming were read from the DNA, whereas the V and J calls and clone size are those reported in that table. The table records around 35,000 clones, around 69% of them present only once. As concerns this clone: The antigen remains unidentified. No conserved phenylalanine or tryptophan ends this CDR3, so it is likely a read error.

The rearrangement uses TRBV5-4 and TRBJ2-7; 8 positions agree with TRBD1. The TCR sequence derives from a man aged 25 to 40 in good health and CMV-seronegative. Sequencing was done on a sample of PBMCs. CDR3 nucleotides: TGTGCCAGCAGCTGGGGACAGGTGGCATCGGAGCAGTACCTC. Its translation is CASSWGQVASEQYL.